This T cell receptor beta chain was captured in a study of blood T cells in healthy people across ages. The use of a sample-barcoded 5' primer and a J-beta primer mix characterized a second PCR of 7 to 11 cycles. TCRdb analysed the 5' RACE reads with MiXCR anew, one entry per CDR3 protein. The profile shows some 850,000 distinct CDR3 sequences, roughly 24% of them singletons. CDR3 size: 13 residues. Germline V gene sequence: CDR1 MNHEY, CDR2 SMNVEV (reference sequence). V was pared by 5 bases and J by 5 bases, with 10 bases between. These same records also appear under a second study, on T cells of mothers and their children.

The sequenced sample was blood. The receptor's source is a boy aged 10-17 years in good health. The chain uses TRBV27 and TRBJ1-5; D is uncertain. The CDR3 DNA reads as TGTGCCAGCAGTCCTACACAATATCAGCCCCAGCATTTT. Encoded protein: CASSPTQYQPQHF.